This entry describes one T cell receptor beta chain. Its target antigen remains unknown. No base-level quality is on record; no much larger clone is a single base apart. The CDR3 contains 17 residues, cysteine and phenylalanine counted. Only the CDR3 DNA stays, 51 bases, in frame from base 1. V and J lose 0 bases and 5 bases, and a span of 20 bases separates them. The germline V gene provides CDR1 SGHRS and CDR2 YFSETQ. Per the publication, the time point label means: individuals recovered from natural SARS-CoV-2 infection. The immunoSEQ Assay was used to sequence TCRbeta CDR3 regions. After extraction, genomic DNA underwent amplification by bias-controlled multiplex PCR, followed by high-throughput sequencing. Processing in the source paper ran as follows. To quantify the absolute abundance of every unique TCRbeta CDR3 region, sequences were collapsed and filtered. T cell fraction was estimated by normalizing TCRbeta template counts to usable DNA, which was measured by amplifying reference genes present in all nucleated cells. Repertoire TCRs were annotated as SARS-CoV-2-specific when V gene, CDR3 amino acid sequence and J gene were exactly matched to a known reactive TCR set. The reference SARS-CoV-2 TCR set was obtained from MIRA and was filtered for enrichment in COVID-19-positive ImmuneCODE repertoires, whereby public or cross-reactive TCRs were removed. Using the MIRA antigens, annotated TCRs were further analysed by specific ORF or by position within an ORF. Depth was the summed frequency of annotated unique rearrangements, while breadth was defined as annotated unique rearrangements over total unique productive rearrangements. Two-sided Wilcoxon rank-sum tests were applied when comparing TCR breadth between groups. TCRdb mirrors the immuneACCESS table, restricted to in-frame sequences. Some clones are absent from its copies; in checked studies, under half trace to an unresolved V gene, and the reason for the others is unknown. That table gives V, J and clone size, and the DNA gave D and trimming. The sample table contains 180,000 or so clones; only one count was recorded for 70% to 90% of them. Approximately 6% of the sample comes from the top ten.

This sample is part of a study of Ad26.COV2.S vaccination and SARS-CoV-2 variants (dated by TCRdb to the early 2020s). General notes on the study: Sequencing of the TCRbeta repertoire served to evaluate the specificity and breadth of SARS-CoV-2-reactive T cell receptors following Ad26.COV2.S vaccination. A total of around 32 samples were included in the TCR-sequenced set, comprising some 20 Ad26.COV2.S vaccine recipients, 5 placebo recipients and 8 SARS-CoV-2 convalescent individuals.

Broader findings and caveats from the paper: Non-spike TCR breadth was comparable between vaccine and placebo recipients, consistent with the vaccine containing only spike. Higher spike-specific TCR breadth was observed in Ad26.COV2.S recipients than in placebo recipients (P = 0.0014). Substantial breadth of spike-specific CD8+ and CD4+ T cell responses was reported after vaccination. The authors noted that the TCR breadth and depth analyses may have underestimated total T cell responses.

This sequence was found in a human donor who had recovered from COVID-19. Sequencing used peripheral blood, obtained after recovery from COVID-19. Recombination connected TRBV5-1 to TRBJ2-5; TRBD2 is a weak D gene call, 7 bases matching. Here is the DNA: TGCGCCAGCAGCTTGGGCCAGACAGGACTCGGGGGGGAGACCCAGTACTTC. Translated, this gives CASSLGQTGLGGETQYF.